These 23 T cell receptor beta chains were sequenced from one sample in a study of T cell repertoires in cytomegalovirus infection. MiXCR, run by TCRdb on the reads, gives a single entry per CDR3 protein. The sample records a few hundred thousand distinct CDR3 sequences, more than 20% being singletons. Sequencing was done on a sample of PBMCs. These receptor sequences come from a human donor in good health (CMV status not recorded). Some clones in this sample may be carry-over from other donors' samples.

The genes are TRBV10-3 and TRBJ2-1; 11 bases match TRBD2. The CDR3 is 17 residues long. The V and J ends lost 10 bases and 5 bases, in that order; junction bases with no gene match: 16. Germline V lookup: CDR1 ENHRY, CDR2 SYGVKD. CDR3 loop: CATTRSLGLAGHNEQFF. CDR3 DNA: TGTGCCACTACAAGATCCCTCGGACTAGCGGGTCACAATGAGCAGTTCTTC.

The chain joins TRBV10-3 to TRBJ2-2; 7 bases fit TRBD2. The germline V gene encodes CDR1 ENHRY and CDR2 SYGVKD. CDR3 length: 15 amino acids. J lost 0 bases, V lost 10 bases, and 8 bases had no gene match. The CDR3 bases are TGTGCCACAACGCCTAGCGGCGCGAACACCGGGGAGCTGTTTTTT. Translation gives CATTPSGANTGELFF.

Only a few counts were recorded for this clonotype. The DNA of the CDR3 is TGTGCTAGTGGTTTACCCCCAGTGGGGGTTCTTTCCTACAATGAGCAGTTCTTC. It is translated as CASGLPPVGVLSYNEQFF. The chain recombines TRBV12-5 with TRBJ2-1; D might be TRBD1 or TRBD2, each matching 5 bases. The V end was cut by 3 bases, the J end by 1 base, with 19 bases between. The V gene's germline CDR1 is LGHNT and CDR2 FRNRAP. This CDR3 is 18 amino acids long. The complete variable domain, with remaining parts taken from reference TRBV12-5 and TRBJ2-1, reads DARVTQTPRHKVTEMGQEVTMRCQPILGHNTVFWYRQTMMQGLELLAYFRNRAPLDDSGMPKDRFSAEMPDATLATLKIQPSEPRDSAVYFCASGLPPVGVLSYNEQFFGPGTRLTVL.

The chain carries TRBV28 and TRBJ2-6; 8 nucleotides match TRBD1. J lost 4 bases, V lost 4 bases, and 9 bases had no gene match. This CDR3 has 17 residues. Germline values: CDR1 MDHEN, CDR2 SYDVKM. For the CDR3, the DNA is TGTGCCAGCAGTTCGACAGGGGCCCAGGGGGGGGCCAACGTCCTGACTTTC. It translates to CASSSTGAQGGANVLTF.

This CDR3 is CASSFFTFPQGSHQPQHF. In nucleotides, the CDR3 is TGTGCCAGCAGTTTCTTCACCTTTCCACAGGGGTCCCATCAGCCCCAGCATTTT. This chain connects TRBV12-3 or TRBV12-4 to TRBJ1-5; 7 nucleotides match TRBD1. The CDR3 consists of 18 residues. The J segment lost 5 bases and the V segment lost 3 bases, leaving 16 bases of the junction unmatched.

This clonotype was observed a handful of times. The chain couples TRBV7-9 to TRBJ2-7; 7 bases line up with TRBD2. The V and J ends lost 4 bases and 8 bases, in that order; junction bases with no gene match: 17. Germline values: CDR1 SEHNR, CDR2 FQNEAQ (reference sequence). The CDR3 length is 16 residues. CDR3 DNA: TGTGCCAGCAGCTCGAACTTAGCGGGCCCCGATGGGAAGCAGTACTTC. Translating it yields CASSSNLAGPDGKQYF.

This clonotype came up once. The genes are TRBV5-8 and TRBJ1-6, with D perhaps TRBD1 (5 bases). CDR1 and CDR2 (germline): SGHTS, YDEGEE. CDR3 length: 14 amino acids. With 2 bases removed from V and 9 bases from J, the gap between germline ends came to 12 bases. CDR3 nucleotide sequence: TGTGCCAGCAGCTTTTACGACAGAGGTTCACCCCTCCACTTT. Translation: CASSFYDRGSPLHF.

This clonotype was picked up a small number of times. V and J are TRBV7-2 and TRBJ1-6, with TRBD1 matching over 10 bases. Germline CDR1 and CDR2: SGHTA and FQGNSA. The V segment lost 4 bases and the J segment 10 bases; nucleotides outside the gene matches: 4. The CDR3 contains 14 residues. The CDR3, as DNA: TGTGCCAGCAGCTCGACAGGGGGCCGGTCACCCCTCCACTTT. Residues: CASSSTGGRSPLHF.

This clonotype was detected a few times. The chain carries TRBV19 and TRBJ2-3; D may be TRBD1 or TRBD2 (5 bases each). Germline values: CDR1 LNHDA, CDR2 SQIVND (reference sequence). With 5 bases removed from V and 6 bases from J, the gap between germline ends came to 12 bases. The CDR3 is 13 amino acids. CDR3: CASSSRGRDTQYF. CDR3 coding DNA: TGTGCCAGTAGTTCCCGGGGCCGGGATACGCAGTATTTT.

The sample holds a few counts of this clonotype. This rearrangement joins TRBV7-2 to TRBJ2-7; no firm D call. CDR3 length: 17 residues. CDR1 SGHTA and CDR2 FQGNSA come from the germline V gene. V was pared by 3 bases and J by 1 base, with 19 bases between. The CDR3 bases are TGTGCCAGCAGCTTGATTTCTATTGGAACGGGTTCCTACGAGCAGTACTTC. Protein: CASSLISIGTGSYEQYF.

This clonotype was recorded a few times. The chain uses TRBV5-1 and TRBJ2-3; D possibly matches TRBD1 or TRBD2 (6 bases each). CDR1 and CDR2 from the germline V gene are SGHRS and YFSETQ. The ends were cut back, 0 bases at V and 5 bases at J, with 19 bases in the middle. The CDR3 runs to 17 residues. CDR3 region: CASSLAIWGAPGDTQYF. The CDR3 DNA follows: TGCGCCAGCAGCTTGGCCATTTGGGGGGCACCGGGAGATACGCAGTATTTT.

V and J are TRBV28 and TRBJ2-5, with D unclear. V gave up 5 bases and J gave up 2 bases, with 21 bases separating them. The CDR3 consists of 17 residues. Germline assignment: CDR1 MDHEN and CDR2 SYDVKM. CDR3: CASSQSPEPARQETQYF. The CDR3 DNA sequence: TGTGCCAGCAGTCAATCCCCGGAACCTGCGAGGCAAGAGACCCAGTACTTC.

This clonotype showed up many times. The V and J genes are TRBV10-3 and TRBJ2-7; D is unresolved. V dropped 0 bases and J dropped 0 bases, with 6 bases sitting between them. CDR3 length: 14 amino acids. Germline V gene lookup returns CDR1 ENHRY and CDR2 SYGVKD. CDR3: CAISESGYSYEQYV. CDR3 DNA sequence: TGTGCCATCAGTGAGTCAGGCTACTCCTACGAGCAGTACGTC.

At least ten counts were recorded for this clonotype. The chain links TRBV7-2 to TRBJ2-4; D may be TRBD1 (6 bases). The V gene's germline CDR1 is SGHTA and CDR2 FQGNSA. The ends were cut back, 5 bases at V and 6 bases at J, with 17 bases in the middle. The CDR3 length is 15 residues. The CDR3 here is CASSPVTGQRNIQYF. The DNA for the CDR3 is TGTGCCAGCAGCCCCGTAACGGGACAAAGAAACATTCAGTACTTC.

The chain recombines TRBV20-1 with TRBJ2-3, with no clear D. The germline V gene has CDR1 DFQATT and CDR2 SNEGSKA (reference sequence). CDR3 length equals 12 residues. V was clipped by 1 base and J by 6 bases, with 8 bases between them. The CDR3: CSARGYGDTQYF. In DNA form, the CDR3 reads TGCAGTGCTAGAGGCTACGGGGATACGCAGTATTTT.

This clonotype was found many times. The chain is built from TRBV7-2 and TRBJ2-1, with D uncertain. From germline, CDR1 is SGHTA and CDR2 FQGNSA. Trimming removed 5 bases at V and 6 bases at J, with 26 bases between. The CDR3 totals 18 residues. The CDR3, as DNA: TGTGCCAGCAGCCGATCAGATCTCCCGGTTTCTCATGTCAATGAGCAGTTCTTC. Translated, it gives CASSRSDLPVSHVNEQFF. The full variable domain, completed using reference TRBV7-2 and TRBJ2-1, is GAGVSQSPSNKVTEKGKDVELRCDPISGHTALYWYRQSLGQGLEFLIYFQGNSAPDKSGLPSDRFSAERTGGSVSTLTIQRTQQEDSAVYLCASSRSDLPVSHVNEQFFGPGTRLTVL.

Ten or more counts support this clonotype. J is TRBJ2-3 and V is TRBV7-3; 8 bases map to TRBD2. This CDR3 is built from 16 residues. Losses at the gene ends were 4 bases for V and 4 bases for J; bases not matched to a gene: 10. Germline V gene lookup returns CDR1 SGHTA and CDR2 FQGTGA. The CDR3 bases are TGTGCCAGCAGCTACCGAGCGGGAGCGGGGGCAGATACGCAGTATTTT. The encoded protein is CASSYRAGAGADTQYF.

The count of this clonotype is one. V usage is TRBV10-3 and J usage is TRBJ2-7; D is ambiguous. V was shortened by 3 bases and J by 0 bases, with 12 bases between the two germline ends. Germline assignment: CDR1 ENHRY and CDR2 SYGVKD. CDR3 length equals 15 residues. CDR3 amino acids: CAISERQSSSYEQYF. The CDR3 DNA reads TGTGCCATCAGTGAAAGGCAGTCCAGCTCCTACGAGCAGTACTTC.

The chain couples TRBV4-3 to TRBJ2-7, with a tentative D call TRBD2 (5 bases). The CDR3 has 15 amino acids. Trimming took 2 bases from V and 7 from J, leaving 18 bases between them. Looked up from germline, CDR1 is LGHNA and CDR2 is YSLEER. The CDR3 reads CASSQWRATTGEQYF. The CDR3 DNA sequence: TGCGCCAGCAGCCAATGGCGGGCCACTACGGGGGAGCAGTACTTC.

The CDR3 nucleotides are TGTGCCAGCAGTGATCTGGGGGCGATGGAGACCCAGTACTTC. Protein sequence: CASSDLGAMETQYF. The rearrangement joins TRBV25-1 to TRBJ2-5; D possibly corresponds to TRBD1 (6 bases). V gave up 3 bases and J gave up 5 bases, with 13 bases separating them. This CDR3 has 14 residues. Looked up from germline, CDR1 is MGHDK and CDR2 is SYGVNS.

This clonotype has a handful of counts. The V and J genes are TRBV7-9 and TRBJ2-5, with 7 bases aligning to TRBD1. CDR1 is SEHNR, CDR2 FQNEAQ, per germline (reference sequence). This CDR3 spans 15 amino acids. J gave up 3 bases and V 5 bases, and 9 bases lay outside the gene matches. The DNA of the CDR3 is TGTGCCAGCAGCGAAGGGGGCAGGGGAGAAGAGACCCAGTACTTC. This codes for CASSEGGRGEETQYF.

This clonotype occurred once. This sequence joins TRBV4-3 and TRBJ2-1, with D unresolved. The CDR3 is 16 residues long. Trimming removed 0 bases at V and 6 bases at J, with 15 bases between. Germline CDR1 and CDR2: LGHNA and YSLEER. In nucleotides, the CDR3 is TGCGCCAGCAGCCAAGATCGCCTTAATCCTTTCAATGAGCAGTTCTTC. It yields the protein CASSQDRLNPFNEQFF.

This clonotype showed up many times. The chain is built from TRBV7-8 and TRBJ2-3, with TRBD2 matching over 9 bases. The CDR3 extends over 18 amino acids. V shed 1 base and J 4 bases; nucleotides not matched to a gene: 12. The germline CDR1 and CDR2 sequences are SGHVS and FQNEAQ. The CDR3 is CASSLVGPSGMGADTQYF. CDR3 sequence (DNA): TGTGCCAGCAGCTTAGTGGGTCCTAGCGGGATGGGGGCAGATACGCAGTATTTT.